The clone carrying this TCR beta chain has a handful of counts. What it recognizes is unknown. This specimen belongs to a study of T cell repertoires in cytomegalovirus infection. Looking at the study overall: Public TCR beta signatures were indicative of both CMV infection and a matching HLA type. Points from the study as a whole: Within the response measured ex vivo, HLA-C-restricted CMV-specific TCR beta clonotypes were dominant. There were carriers of CMV plus the relevant HLA, and cumulative public TCR beta family frequency identified them.

TCRdb re-called the reads with MiXCR, one entry per CDR3 protein. The sample has approximately 500,000 distinct CDR3 sequences, more than 25% seen once; the top ten hold about 13%. Input material: PBMCs. The sequence came from a human donor in good health (CMV status not recorded). Some clones in this sample may be carry-over from other donors' samples.

CDR3 in amino acids: CASSLASLYSSYNSPLHF. The CDR3 nucleotides are TGTGCCAGCAGCTTAGCGTCCCTCTATAGCTCCTATAATTCACCCCTCCACTTT. The chain is built from TRBV7-2 and TRBJ1-6, with no clear D. From germline, CDR1 is SGHTA and CDR2 FQGNSA. The CDR3 runs 18 residues. V gave up 0 bases and J gave up 0 bases, with 12 bases separating them.